What follows is one TCR beta chain and its context. The antigen is undetermined. The data belong to a study of T cells after yellow fever vaccination. About the study: Researchers used SMART-Seq v4 Ultra Low Input to prepare fractions that had low cell numbers.

The study, taken as a whole, reports: Just a small share of clonotypes turned up in the CD4 compartment as well as the CD8 compartment. Abundant clonotypes (contaminants from the bulk population) could be present in FACS-sorted repertoires.

Via MiXCR, TCRdb re-called the 5' RACE reads, giving one row per CDR3 protein. This table holds a few hundred thousand distinct CDR3 sequences, around 8.1% found once. Source: PBMCs, taken more than 35 days after the first yellow fever vaccination. The receptor comes from a young man who received the YFV17D yellow fever vaccine.

This chain's CDR3 is CSAMGQRGTEAFF. CDR3 DNA sequence: TGCAGTGCTATGGGCCAGCGGGGCACTGAAGCTTTCTTT. The V and J genes are TRBV20-1 and TRBJ1-1, with D unclear. The ends were cut back, 4 bases at V and 4 bases at J, with 13 bases in the middle. The CDR3 totals 13 residues. Germline V gives CDR1 DFQATT, CDR2 SNEGSKA (reference sequence).